A single sample is the source of the 26 T cell receptor beta chains below, sequenced in a study of OX40 agonist ivuxolimab in advanced cancers. Profiled with immunoSEQ multiplex PCR; TCRdb holds only in-frame clones, not every one. The table includes about 41,000 clones, 75% to 85% detected once. The sample was CD4+ or CD8+ T cells sorted from blood, taken in a trial of the OX40 agonist ivuxolimab. These receptors all come from an adult with an advanced solid tumor such as melanoma, head and neck, liver or kidney cancer.

This clone turned up a few times. This chain uses TRBV9 with TRBJ1-5; D perhaps matches TRBD1 (6 bases). V dropped 2 bases and J dropped 9 bases, with 9 bases sitting between them. Germline V CDR1 and CDR2: SGDLS, YYNGEE. The CDR3 has 12 amino acids. The CDR3: CASSVEGGPQHF. DNA for the CDR3: TGTGCCAGCAGCGTCGAGGGGGGGCCCCAGCATTTT.

The chain carries TRBV2 and TRBJ2-7; D might be TRBD1 (6 bases). Looked up from germline, CDR1 is SNHLY and CDR2 is FYNNEI. This CDR3 is 15 amino acids long. V shed 5 bases and J shed 2 bases, with 16 bases lying between them. The CDR3 loop reads CASSYRDNPPYEQYF. The DNA for the CDR3 is TGTGCCAGCAGTTACAGGGACAATCCACCCTACGAGCAGTACTTC.

Relative to its sample, this clone is medium-sized. The chain has TRBV19 and TRBJ1-1; D is ambiguous. The CDR3 is made up of 13 amino acids. The germline V and J ends were trimmed by 5 bases and 2 bases, with 9 bases remaining between them. Germline V CDR1 and CDR2: LNHDA, SQIVND (reference sequence). The CDR3 region is CASSGRVNTEAFF. The CDR3, as DNA: TGTGCCAGTAGTGGGAGGGTTAACACTGAAGCTTTCTTT.

The chain couples TRBV6-5 to TRBJ1-3; 8 nucleotides align to TRBD1. The CDR3 runs 15 residues. Germline loops: CDR1 MNHEY, CDR2 SVGAGI. V shed 5 bases and J 4 bases; nucleotides not matched to a gene: 7. The DNA for the CDR3 is TGTGCCAGCAGTCCCAGGCGGGACAGGGGAAACACCATATATTTT. Its protein product is CASSPRRDRGNTIYF.

The rearrangement uses TRBV30 and TRBJ1-4; 9 bases line up with TRBD1. V was pared by 5 bases and J by 3 bases, with 1 base of the junction left unmatched. The CDR3 covers 13 residues. CDR1 is GTSNPN, CDR2 SVGIG, per germline (reference sequence). The CDR3 sequence: CAWGTGPNEKLFF. CDR3 nucleotides: TGTGCCTGGGGGACAGGGCCTAATGAAAAACTGTTTTTT. Together with reference TRBV30 and TRBJ1-4, the CDR3 gives the full variable domain: SQTIHQWPATLVQPVGSPLSLECTVEGTSNPNLYWYRQAAGRGLQLLFYSVGIGQISSEVPQNLSASRPQDRQFILSSKKLLLSDSGFYLCAWGTGPNEKLFFGSGTQLSVL.

The gene calls are TRBV6-4 and TRBJ1-2; 7 nucleotides line up with TRBD1. The length of the CDR3 is 14 residues. CDR1 and CDR2 from the germline V gene are MRHNA and SNTAGT. V trimming: 6 bases; J trimming: 0 bases; junction bases outside the gene matches: 4. The CDR3 loop is CASRPGTANYGYTF. The CDR3 region has the DNA TGTGCCAGCAGGCCCGGGACAGCTAACTATGGCTACACCTTC.

V gene TRBV7-2 combines with J gene TRBJ2-7, with D unclear. The CDR3 is 14 amino acids. Per germline, CDR1 SGHTA and CDR2 FQGNSA. The V end lost 2 bases, the J end lost 2 bases, and 10 bases lay between the germline ends. The CDR3 DNA sequence: TGTGCCAGCAGCTTATGGCGGAGTACCTACGAGCAGTACTTC. This sequence encodes CASSLWRSTYEQYF. The full variable domain, its missing parts supplied by reference TRBV7-2 and TRBJ2-7, is GAGVSQSPSNKVTEKGKDVELRCDPISGHTALYWYRQSLGQGLEFLIYFQGNSAPDKSGLPSDRFSAERTGGSVSTLTIQRTQQEDSAVYLCASSLWRSTYEQYFGPGTRLTVT.

The chain couples TRBV28 to TRBJ2-5, with 9 bases lining up with TRBD2. Germline CDR1 and CDR2: MDHEN and SYDVKM. The CDR3 has 18 amino acids. V lost 2 bases to trimming and J lost 5 bases; unmatched junction nucleotides: 15. CDR3 sequence: CASSLDRGGSGGVETQYF. CDR3 nucleotide sequence: TGTGCCAGCAGTTTAGATAGGGGAGGTAGCGGGGGTGTGGAGACCCAGTACTTC.

The rearrangement links TRBV14 to TRBJ2-6; a weak D match, TRBD2 (6 bases). Germline assignment: CDR1 SGHDN and CDR2 FVKESK. The CDR3 contains 15 residues. Trimming took off 3 bases at V and 6 bases at J, with 12 bases between the two ends. This CDR3 is CASSQLRGEANVLTF. In nucleotides, the CDR3 is TGTGCCAGCAGCCAGTTGCGGGGTGAGGCCAACGTCCTGACTTTC.

The chain is built from TRBV27 and TRBJ1-2; 11 bases agree with TRBD1. The CDR3 totals 15 residues. J gave up 5 bases and V 5 bases, and 7 bases lay outside the gene matches. Germline V gene lookup returns CDR1 MNHEY and CDR2 SMNVEV (reference sequence). This CDR3 reads CASSPGTGGRYGYTF. CDR3 DNA: TGTGCCAGCAGTCCAGGGACAGGGGGTCGATATGGCTACACCTTC.

The chain links TRBV18 to TRBJ2-7; tentative D call: TRBD2 (7 bases). V was shortened by 5 bases and J by 4 bases, with 21 bases between the two germline ends. Germline V CDR1 and CDR2: KGHSH, LQKENI. CDR3 length: 16 residues. The CDR3 spells CASSLEGTGGFYEQYF. The DNA of the CDR3 is TGTGCCAGCTCATTAGAAGGGACGGGGGGCTTTTACGAGCAGTACTTC.

This chain links TRBV11-2 with TRBJ1-6; D perhaps matches TRBD1 (5 bases). Trimming removed 0 bases from V and 7 bases from J, with 16 bases in between. This CDR3 spans 17 amino acids. Per germline, CDR1 SGHAT and CDR2 FQNNGV. This CDR3 reads CASSLDWGGALNSPLHF. For the CDR3, the DNA is TGTGCCAGCAGCTTAGATTGGGGCGGAGCATTAAATTCACCCCTCCACTTT.

This rearrangement joins TRBV5-1 to TRBJ1-1; the D gene is possibly TRBD1 (6 bases). The V gene's germline CDR1 is SGHRS and CDR2 YFSETQ. V dropped 0 bases and J dropped 0 bases, with 15 bases sitting between them. The CDR3 has 17 residues. Written as DNA, the CDR3 is TGCGCCAGCAGCTTGGTCTTCGTGGACAGAATGAACACTGAAGCTTTCTTT. Amino acids: CASSLVFVDRMNTEAFF.

J is TRBJ2-1 and V is TRBV7-8; D not resolved. This CDR3 contains 15 residues. CDR1 and CDR2 from the germline V gene are SGHVS and FQNEAQ. V was trimmed by 4 bases and J by 0 bases, leaving 10 bases between them. The CDR3 DNA reads as TGTGCCAGCAGCTCGTTACCGAGCTCCTACAATGAGCAGTTCTTC. Its translation is CASSSLPSSYNEQFF.

The genes are TRBV4-2 and TRBJ2-5, with 8 positions matching TRBD2. The germline V gene has CDR1 LGHNA and CDR2 YNFKEQ. V shed 0 bases, J shed 6 bases, and the junction held 3 bases outside the gene matches. CDR3 length: 14 amino acids. CDR3 region: CASSQDTSGKTQYF. As DNA, the CDR3 is TGTGCCAGCAGCCAAGATACTAGCGGAAAGACCCAGTACTTC.

V gene TRBV7-2 combines with J gene TRBJ2-4, with D possibly TRBD1 on 6 matching bases. The V gene lost 5 bases and the J gene lost 0 bases, with 14 bases spanning the gap. Germline V lookup: CDR1 SGHTA, CDR2 FQGNSA. The CDR3 runs 16 residues. The CDR3 spells CASSQMGAIAKNIQYF. DNA of the CDR3: TGTGCCAGCAGCCAAATGGGGGCTATAGCCAAAAACATTCAGTACTTC.

This clone was counted a single time. CDR3 bases: TGTGCCAGCTCAGAAAGGCAGGGTCACCAAGAGACCCAGTACTTC. Its protein product is CASSERQGHQETQYF. The chain carries TRBV18 and TRBJ2-5, with a tentative D call TRBD1 (5 bases). CDR3 size: 15 residues. CDR1 is KGHSH, CDR2 LQKENI, per germline. V was shortened by 5 bases and J by 0 bases, with 13 bases between the two germline ends.

The chain carries TRBV5-7 and TRBJ1-2; D is perhaps TRBD1 (5 bases). TRBV5-7 is noted as an ORF with a role that remains uncertain. The CDR3 is made up of 13 amino acids. Trimming took off 1 base at V and 8 bases at J, with 12 bases between the two ends. The CDR3 nucleotides are TGTGCCAGCAGCTTGCGGGGGGGTCAGGGCTACACCTTC. This encodes CASSLRGGQGYTF.

CDR3 nucleotide sequence: TGTGCCAGCAGCTTGGCGGGGCATCAGCCCCAGCATTTT. Encoded protein: CASSLAGHQPQHF. This sequence joins TRBV5-4 and TRBJ1-5, with TRBD1 as a possible D gene (5 bases). The germline gives CDR1 SGHNT, CDR2 YYREEE (reference sequence). V lost 0 bases, J lost 5 bases, and 6 bases lay in between. This CDR3 has 13 amino acids.

This clone came up once. The chain links TRBV11-2 to TRBJ1-3; a possible D gene is TRBD1 (6 bases). Per the germline V gene, CDR1 is SGHAT and CDR2 is FQNNGV. The CDR3 is 15 residues long. V gave up 4 bases and J gave up 4 bases, with 14 bases separating them. The DNA of the CDR3 is TGTGCCAGCAGCTACCCCGGGACACTCGGAAACACCATATATTTT. Translating it yields CASSYPGTLGNTIYF.

The chain has TRBV10-3 and TRBJ1-4, with a tentative D call TRBD1 (5 bases). CDR3 length: 14 amino acids. Trimming stripped 0 bases from V and 7 bases from J, with 9 bases between. CDR1 and CDR2 (germline): ENHRY, SYGVKD. CDR3 region: CAISESSGFEKLFF. CDR3 coding DNA: TGTGCCATCAGTGAGTCGTCAGGGTTTGAAAAACTGTTTTTT.

The chain recombines TRBV6-6 with TRBJ1-5; D is ambiguous. The CDR3 extends over 13 amino acids. Trimming took 8 bases from V and 0 from J, leaving 8 bases between them. CDR1 is MNHNY and CDR2 is SVGAGI in the germline V gene (reference sequence). This chain's CDR3 is CASDDYSNQPQHF. In DNA form, the CDR3 reads TGTGCCAGCGACGACTATAGCAATCAGCCCCAGCATTTT.

This clone showed up just once. The chain recombines TRBV6-6 with TRBJ2-3; a possible D gene is TRBD1 (6 bases). CDR1 is MNHNY and CDR2 is SVGAGI in the germline V gene (reference sequence). V was trimmed by 7 bases and J by 0 bases, leaving 17 bases between them. The CDR3 is made up of 16 amino acids. Written as DNA, the CDR3 is TGTGCCAGCACTCCAAATGGGGGCTATAGCACAGATACGCAGTATTTT. Protein sequence: CASTPNGGYSTDTQYF.

This chain joins TRBV7-3 and TRBJ1-1; D may be TRBD1 (6 bases). Germline loops: CDR1 SGHTA, CDR2 FQGTGA. The length of the CDR3 is 13 residues. Trimming removed 2 bases at V and 4 bases at J, with 8 bases between. The DNA of the CDR3 is TGTGCCAGCAGCTTACAACAGGGCACTGAAGCTTTCTTT. Protein sequence: CASSLQQGTEAFF.

The rearrangement links TRBV7-2 to TRBJ2-7; maybe TRBD1 (6 bases). Trimming removed 2 bases from V and 6 bases from J, with 11 bases in between. The CDR3 consists of 13 residues. Germline CDR1 is SGHTA and CDR2 is FQGNSA. This CDR3 reads CASSLPQGREQYF. The CDR3 DNA reads as TGTGCCAGCAGCTTACCACAGGGCCGCGAGCAGTACTTC.

The V call is TRBV7-3, the J call TRBJ2-7; D is uncertain. The CDR3 is 12 amino acids. The germline V gene has CDR1 SGHTA and CDR2 FQGTGA. Trimming took off 4 bases at V and 4 bases at J, with 8 bases between the two ends. This CDR3 is CASSSNSYEQYF. CDR3 sequence (DNA): TGTGCCAGCAGCTCGAACTCATACGAGCAGTACTTC.